This TCR beta chain is from a study of shared clonotypes between healthy human individuals. Findings and limits, study-wide: With several donors compared, around 5.4% of naive CD4 clonotypes were shared. Rarefaction demonstrated incomplete sorted-subset sequencing despite large depth. Relative to memory subsets, naive subsets generally showed larger estimated richness.

Remarks on this clone: No antigen is known for it.

The CDR3 has 15 residues. With V trimmed by 0 bases and J by 4 bases, 5 bases remained unmatched. Germline CDR1 and CDR2: SGHNT and YYREEE (reference sequence). Investigators divided CD4+ cells into CD45RA+ naive and CD45RA-negative memory subsets. TCRdb's table, derived via immunoSEQ multiplex PCR, lists solely in-frame clones and lacks some. This table has some 1 million clones, around 74% appearing once. Sequenced sample: memory CD4+ T cells sorted from blood. Subset indicated: CD45RA-negative fraction. The TCR originated in a young man in good health. The rearrangement uses TRBV5-4 and TRBJ2-7; TRBD1 matches 9 bases. The CDR3 DNA reads TGTGCCAGCAGCTTGGCAGGGACAGGGACATACGAGCAGTACTTC. This translates into CASSLAGTGTYEQYF. Full variable domain (outside the CDR3, taken from reference TRBV5-4 and TRBJ2-7): ETGVTQSPTHLIKTRGQQVTLRCSSQSGHNTVSWYQQALGQGPQFIFQYYREEENGRGNFPPRFSGLQFPNYSSELNVNALELDDSALYLCASSLAGTGTYEQYFGPGTRLTVT.